This record concerns one T cell receptor beta chain sequence. What it recognizes is unknown. Deletions cut 0 bases from V and 6 bases from J, with 9 bases between. This CDR3 comprises 14 residues. Germline V gene data show CDR1 as LGHDT and CDR2 as YNNKEL (reference sequence). The sample is drawn from a study of T-cell reconstitution after alpha-beta-depleted transplantation in children. This sample's TCRbeta library carried unique molecular identifier barcodes. One entry per CDR3 protein results from TCRdb running MiXCR on the PCR reads. The data show hundreds of thousands of distinct CDR3 sequences, roughly a sixth seen once. General study findings and limits: About two months after transplant, alpha-beta T cells reportedly came from several hundred expanded graft clones.

The chain carries TRBV3-1 and TRBJ1-5; maybe TRBD1 (5 bases). The specimen comprised PBMCs, mostly from graft donor cells, sampled 360 days after TCRalphabeta/CD19-depleted stem cell transplant. The origin of this receptor is a male patient aged 2-15 years who had a stem cell transplant for acute lymphoblastic leukemia, so the T cells may come from the graft donor. CDR3 residues: CASSQDRVGQPQHF. In DNA form, the CDR3 reads TGTGCCAGCAGCCAAGACAGGGTTGGTCAGCCCCAGCATTTT. Filled out from reference TRBV3-1 and TRBJ1-5, the complete variable domain reads DTAVSQTPKYLVTQMGNDKSIKCEQNLGHDTMYWYKQDSKKFLKIMFSYNNKELIINETVPNRFSPKSPDKAHLNLHINSLELGDSAVYFCASSQDRVGQPQHFGDGTRLSIL.